These 27 T cell receptor beta chains came from one sample sequenced in a study of OX40 agonist ivuxolimab in advanced cancers. Produced via immunoSEQ multiplex PCR; TCRdb's table is partial and in-frame only. The table records 70,000 to 90,000 clones, over 80% of them present only once. The sample here was CD4+ or CD8+ T cells sorted from blood, taken in a trial of the OX40 agonist ivuxolimab. All receptors derive from an adult with an advanced solid tumor such as melanoma, head and neck, liver or kidney cancer.

The chain combines TRBV4-2 with TRBJ2-1; no definite D call. The CDR3 spans 14 residues. Germline-derived CDR1 and CDR2 are LGHNA and YNFKEQ. The V end was cut by 0 bases, the J end by 6 bases, with 9 bases between. The DNA for the CDR3 is TGTGCCAGCAGCCAAGACACTTTCCGCAATGAGCAGTTCTTC. It translates to CASSQDTFRNEQFF.

The chain is built from TRBV6-1 and TRBJ1-2; the D gene is possibly TRBD1 (5 bases). Germline loops: CDR1 MNHNS, CDR2 SASEGT. This CDR3 has 13 amino acids. V was clipped by 8 bases and J by 0 bases, with 10 bases between them. CDR3 DNA: TGTGCCAGCCGAGCGACAGCTAACTATGGCTACACCTTC. Translating gives CASRATANYGYTF.

For the CDR3, the DNA is TGTGCCAGCAGCTTAGGAGGGAGACGGGGAGATGAGCAGTTCTTC. Its protein is CASSLGGRRGDEQFF. The chain joins TRBV11-2 to TRBJ2-1; a possible D gene is TRBD2 (5 bases). Germline loops: CDR1 SGHAT, CDR2 FQNNGV. With 1 base removed from V and 8 bases from J, the gap between germline ends came to 15 bases. The CDR3 is 15 residues long.

V and J are TRBV25-1 and TRBJ1-1; the match to TRBD1 covers 8 bases. This CDR3 spans 16 amino acids. With 4 bases clipped from V and 2 bases from J, the junction kept 9 bases outside the gene matches. The germline V gene has CDR1 MGHDK and CDR2 SYGVNS. CDR3 bases: TGTGCCAGCAGTGCGGGACAGGAGAGGGGAAACACTGAAGCTTTCTTT. Its translation is CASSAGQERGNTEAFF.

The chain uses TRBV11-3 and TRBJ2-5; TRBD2 matches at 12 bases. J lost 4 bases, V lost 5 bases, and 11 bases had no gene match. Germline-derived CDR1 and CDR2 are SGHNT and YENEEA. There are 17 residues in the CDR3. Written as DNA, the CDR3 is TGTGCCAGCAGCCCCGGGACTAGCGGGCTGGGGGGAGAGACCCAGTACTTC. Its protein is CASSPGTSGLGGETQYF.

This clone showed up just once. The chain links TRBV2 to TRBJ2-5; 7 nucleotides match TRBD1. J was trimmed by 4 bases and V by 4 bases; bases with no gene match: 3. Germline V gene data show CDR1 as SNHLY and CDR2 as FYNNEI. The CDR3 runs 13 residues. This chain's CDR3 is CASSGQGGETQYF. The CDR3 nucleotides are TGTGCCAGCAGTGGACAGGGTGGAGAGACCCAGTACTTC.

The genes are TRBV5-6 and TRBJ2-7; D is perhaps TRBD1 (5 bases). The V gene lost 4 bases and the J gene lost 6 bases, with 11 bases spanning the gap. This CDR3 comprises 12 residues. Germline lookup yields CDR1 SGHDT and CDR2 YYEEEE. The CDR3 spells CASSLGQGEQYF. The CDR3 region has the DNA TGTGCCAGCAGCCTCGGGCAGGGCGAGCAGTACTTC. Full variable domain (remainder filled in from reference TRBV5-6 and TRBJ2-7): DAGVTQSPTHLIKTRGQQVTLRCSPKSGHDTVSWYQQALGQGPQFIFQYYEEEERQRGNFPDRFSGHQFPNYSSELNVNALLLGDSALYLCASSLGQGEQYFGPGTRLTVT.

This rearrangement joins TRBV19 to TRBJ2-7, with 10 bases matching TRBD2. This CDR3 contains 17 residues. The germline CDR1 and CDR2 sequences are LNHDA and SQIVND (reference sequence). V shed 2 bases, J shed 1 base, and the junction held 8 bases outside the gene matches. CDR3 DNA: TGTGCCAGTAGTATACGACAGGAAGCGGGAGGGTCCTACGAGCAGTACTTC. Its protein is CASSIRQEAGGSYEQYF.

V gene TRBV5-5 combines with J gene TRBJ1-5, with unresolved D. The germline gives CDR1 SGHKS, CDR2 YYEKEE (reference sequence). The length of the CDR3 is 13 residues. V was cut by 0 bases and J by 5 bases, with 6 bases left in between. The CDR3 here is CASSLGADQPQHF. The CDR3 DNA reads TGTGCCAGCAGCTTGGGGGCGGATCAGCCCCAGCATTTT.

V is TRBV28 and J is TRBJ1-2; a possible D gene is TRBD1 (5 bases). The germline gives CDR1 MDHEN, CDR2 SYDVKM. V was trimmed by 7 bases and J by 1 base, leaving 10 bases between them. The CDR3 is made up of 13 amino acids. The chain's CDR3 is CASTEGNNYGYTF. In nucleotides, the CDR3 is TGTGCCAGCACTGAGGGGAATAACTATGGCTACACCTTC.

The J gene is TRBJ1-2, the V gene TRBV30; no firm D call. Deletions cut 4 bases from V and 7 bases from J, with 13 bases between. This CDR3 region has 12 residues. Germline assignment: CDR1 GTSNPN and CDR2 SVGIG (reference sequence). The CDR3 bases are TGTGCCTGGACGGCTTCTACGGTTGGCTACACCTTC. This encodes CAWTASTVGYTF.

The rearrangement uses TRBV7-2 and TRBJ2-3; D is unclear. The V end lost 1 base, the J end lost 8 bases, and 4 bases lay between the germline ends. This CDR3 is built from 11 residues. In germline, CDR1 is SGHTA, CDR2 FQGNSA. CDR3 region: CASSLEATQYF. Written as DNA, the CDR3 is TGTGCCAGCAGCTTAGAGGCTACGCAGTATTTT.

This clone occurred once. The rearrangement joins TRBV28 to TRBJ2-3, with 11 bases identical to TRBD2. With V trimmed by 5 bases and J by 3 bases, 4 bases remained unmatched. The CDR3 consists of 15 residues. In germline, CDR1 is MDHEN, CDR2 SYDVKM. The CDR3, as DNA: TGTGCCAGCAGTATAGCGGGAGGGCTAACAGATACGCAGTATTTT. Its translation is CASSIAGGLTDTQYF.

The rearrangement joins TRBV6-5 to TRBJ2-3; D may be TRBD1 (5 bases). V lost 2 bases to trimming and J lost 3 bases, with 9 bases between them. The germline CDR1 and CDR2 sequences are MNHEY and SVGAGI. The CDR3 is made up of 14 amino acids. CDR3 DNA: TGTGCCAGCAGTTACGGACAACGTACAGATACGCAGTATTTT. Residues: CASSYGQRTDTQYF.

This clone was recorded only once. The V gene is TRBV6-5, the J gene TRBJ2-1; maybe TRBD2 (5 bases). Germline loops: CDR1 MNHEY, CDR2 SVGAGI. Trimming took off 7 bases at V and 2 bases at J, with 6 bases between the two ends. The CDR3 is made up of 12 amino acids. The CDR3 nucleotides read TGTGCCAGCAAGACTACCTACAATGAGCAGTTCTTC. It specifies CASKTTYNEQFF.

CDR3 bases: TGTGCCAGCAGCTTAGAGAGGGCTCAGCCCCAGCATTTT. Translating gives CASSLERAQPQHF. This rearrangement joins TRBV7-2 to TRBJ1-5, with D unclear. The germline V gene has CDR1 SGHTA and CDR2 FQGNSA. The germline V and J ends were trimmed by 1 base and 6 bases, with 7 bases remaining between them. The CDR3 spans 13 residues.

CDR3 in amino acids: CASSLGGGEDTQYF. The CDR3 DNA reads as TGTGCCAGCAGCTTAGGGGGAGGGGAAGATACGCAGTATTTT. J is TRBJ2-3 and V is TRBV7-6, with 7 bases lining up with TRBD2. The germline V gene has CDR1 SGHVS and CDR2 FNYEAQ. The V segment lost 1 base and the J segment 5 bases; nucleotides outside the gene matches: 3. The CDR3 is made up of 14 amino acids.

The chain recombines TRBV5-4 with TRBJ1-4, with TRBD1 matching over 10 bases. The CDR3 consists of 16 residues. Germline values: CDR1 SGHNT, CDR2 YYREEE (reference sequence). The trim removed 4 bases at V and 5 bases at J, leaving 8 bases unmatched. CDR3 loop: CASSPGTGVGNEKLFF. CDR3 in DNA: TGTGCCAGCAGCCCAGGGACAGGGGTTGGAAATGAAAAACTGTTTTTT. The full variable domain, completed using reference TRBV5-4 and TRBJ1-4, is ETGVTQSPTHLIKTRGQQVTLRCSSQSGHNTVSWYQQALGQGPQFIFQYYREEENGRGNFPPRFSGLQFPNYSSELNVNALELDDSALYLCASSPGTGVGNEKLFFGSGTQLSVL.

The rearrangement uses TRBV5-1 and TRBJ1-1; maybe TRBD1 (5 bases). The CDR3 loop spans 13 amino acids. Deletions cut 5 bases from V and 2 bases from J, with 10 bases between. CDR1 and CDR2 from the germline V gene are SGHRS and YFSETQ. Here the CDR3 DNA reads TGCGCCAGCAGGACCGACAGTAACACTGAAGCTTTCTTT. Translation: CASRTDSNTEAFF.

This clone is termed medium-sized. The chain has TRBV30 and TRBJ1-1; D is unresolved. The V end was cut by 2 bases, the J end by 2 bases, with 9 bases between. The V gene's germline CDR1 is GTSNPN and CDR2 SVGIG (reference sequence). The CDR3 totals 13 residues. The DNA for the CDR3 is TGTGCCTGGAGTCGTTCCGGTAACACTGAAGCTTTCTTT. Translated: CAWSRSGNTEAFF. Combining the CDR3 with reference TRBV30 and TRBJ1-1 gives the whole variable domain SQTIHQWPATLVQPVGSPLSLECTVEGTSNPNLYWYRQAAGRGLQLLFYSVGIGQISSEVPQNLSASRPQDRQFILSSKKLLLSDSGFYLCAWSRSGNTEAFFGQGTRLTVV.

The chain combines TRBV4-2 with TRBJ2-7; D not resolved. CDR1 LGHNA and CDR2 YNFKEQ come from the germline V gene. The CDR3 runs to 14 residues. Trimming left V 0 bases short and J 7 bases short, with 13 bases between. The CDR3 DNA follows: TGTGCCAGCAGCCAAGAGGCTTGGGGTTGGGAGCAGTACTTC. Residues: CASSQEAWGWEQYF.

This clone was seen a few times. The CDR3: CASSQDLEPILADTQYF. CDR3 in DNA: TGCGCCAGCAGCCAAGATTTGGAGCCCATCCTCGCAGATACGCAGTATTTT. The rearrangement joins TRBV4-3 to TRBJ2-3; D remains ambiguous. Germline V gene sequence: CDR1 LGHNA, CDR2 YSLEER. Trimming cost V 0 bases and J 4 bases, with 17 bases left between them. This CDR3 comprises 17 residues.

The chain has TRBV7-9 and TRBJ2-7, with D possibly matching TRBD1 (8 bases). V was shortened by 8 bases and J by 8 bases, with 19 bases between the two germline ends. Germline assignment: CDR1 SEHNR and CDR2 FQNEAQ (reference sequence). The CDR3 loop spans 13 amino acids. CDR3 sequence: CASEQGGSGKQYF. In nucleotides, the CDR3 is TGTGCCAGCGAACAGGGGGGGTCTGGGAAGCAGTACTTC.

The genes are TRBV7-9 and TRBJ1-2; TRBD1 aligns across 8 bases. The length of the CDR3 is 13 residues. The J segment lost 4 bases and the V segment lost 5 bases, leaving 3 bases of the junction unmatched. Germline-derived CDR1 and CDR2 are SEHNR and FQNEAQ (reference sequence). The CDR3 loop is CASSPTGVYGYTF. DNA of the CDR3: TGTGCCAGCAGCCCGACAGGGGTCTATGGCTACACCTTC.

The chain couples TRBV30 to TRBJ1-2, with D unclear. V was trimmed by 3 bases and J by 0 bases, leaving 8 bases between them. The CDR3 runs 13 residues. Germline V gives CDR1 GTSNPN, CDR2 SVGIG (reference sequence). For the CDR3, the DNA is TGTGCCTGGAGCCCAAACACTAACTATGGCTACACCTTC. Translated, it gives CAWSPNTNYGYTF.

This clone has a single count. Other nucleotide sequences from this sample produce the same CDR3. V gene TRBV6-1 combines with J gene TRBJ1-1, with D uncertain. Trimming shortened V by 6 bases and J by 0 bases, and 8 bases separated the two germline ends. Per the germline V gene, CDR1 is MNHNS and CDR2 is SASEGT. This CDR3 has 13 residues. CDR3 sequence: CASSHTLNTEAFF. In DNA, the CDR3 is TGTGCCAGCAGCCATACGCTGAACACTGAAGCTTTCTTT.

The gene calls are TRBV2 and TRBJ1-2; possible D gene TRBD1, 6 bases. Germline V CDR1 and CDR2: SNHLY, FYNNEI. The CDR3 totals 13 residues. V gave up 8 bases and J gave up 2 bases, with 12 bases separating them. This chain's CDR3 is CASSQGINYGYTF. The CDR3 DNA sequence: TGTGCCAGCTCACAGGGAATCAACTATGGCTACACCTTC.